This T cell receptor beta chain was captured in a study of blood T cell repertoires in COVID-19. About the research overall: Italy, Spain and the United States were the sources of the convalescent and acute COVID-19 samples. T cells, B-cell-depleted T cells, or PBMCs provided the cDNA or gDNA that served as material.

Trimming cost V 1 base and J 5 bases; bases outside gene matches: 7. CDR1 and CDR2 (germline): MGHRA, YSYEKL. The length of the CDR3 is 16 residues. Repertoires were generated with immunoSEQ multiplex PCR, while TCRdb's copy carries only in-frame clones and drops some. Of fewer than 200,000 clones in the sample, around nine tenths are singletons; the top ten hold about 22%. The TCR was taken from a man between 60 and 70 years old with active or convalescent COVID-19. Sequencing was performed on peripheral blood. This sequence joins TRBV4-1 and TRBJ2-2, with 7 bases matching TRBD1. CDR3 sequence (DNA): TGCGCCAGCAGCCAAGGACAGGGCGCTAAAACCGGGGAGCTGTTTTTT. The encoded protein is CASSQGQGAKTGELFF.